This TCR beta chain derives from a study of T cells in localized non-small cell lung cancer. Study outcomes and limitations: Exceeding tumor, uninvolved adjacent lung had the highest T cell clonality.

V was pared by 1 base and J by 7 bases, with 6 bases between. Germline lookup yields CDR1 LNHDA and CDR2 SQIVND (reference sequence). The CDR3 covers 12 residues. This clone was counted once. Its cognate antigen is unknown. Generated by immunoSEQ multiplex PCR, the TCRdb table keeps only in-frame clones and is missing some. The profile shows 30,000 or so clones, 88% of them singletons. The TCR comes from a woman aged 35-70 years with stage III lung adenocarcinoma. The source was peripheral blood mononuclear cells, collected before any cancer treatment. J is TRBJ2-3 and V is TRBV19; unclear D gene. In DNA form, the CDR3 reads TGTGCCAGTAGTATAGTGGCGCATACGCAGTATTTT. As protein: CASSIVAHTQYF.